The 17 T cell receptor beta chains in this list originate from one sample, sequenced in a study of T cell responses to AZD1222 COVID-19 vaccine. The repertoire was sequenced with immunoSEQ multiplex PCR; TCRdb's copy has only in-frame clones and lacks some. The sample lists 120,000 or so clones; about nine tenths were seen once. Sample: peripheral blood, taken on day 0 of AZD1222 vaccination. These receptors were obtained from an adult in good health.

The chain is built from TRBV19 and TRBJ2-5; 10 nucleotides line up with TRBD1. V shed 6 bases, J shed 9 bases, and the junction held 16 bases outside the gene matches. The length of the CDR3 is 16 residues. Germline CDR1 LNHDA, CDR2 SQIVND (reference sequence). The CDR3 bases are TGTGCCAGTAGCCTGGGGGACAGGGGTAACCAATCGCCCCAGTACTTC. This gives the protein CASSLGDRGNQSPQYF.

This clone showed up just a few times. Written as DNA, the CDR3 is TGTGCCAGCAGCCAACACGGACAGGGATATGGCTACACCTTC. Translation gives CASSQHGQGYGYTF. The chain joins TRBV3-1 (or the pseudogene TRBV3-2) to TRBJ1-2; 8 bases are a match to TRBD1. The CDR3 length is 14 residues. Germline CDR1 and CDR2: LGHDT and YNNKEL (reference sequence). Germline trimming cut 2 bases from V and 5 bases from J; bases unmatched to any gene: 4.

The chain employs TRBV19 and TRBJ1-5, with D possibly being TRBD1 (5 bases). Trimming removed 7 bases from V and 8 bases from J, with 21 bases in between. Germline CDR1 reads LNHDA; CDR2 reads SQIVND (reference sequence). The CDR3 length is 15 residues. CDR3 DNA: TGTGCCAGTACGCCCCTGGAGGGGCGGAAAAAGCCCCAGCATTTT. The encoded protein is CASTPLEGRKKPQHF.

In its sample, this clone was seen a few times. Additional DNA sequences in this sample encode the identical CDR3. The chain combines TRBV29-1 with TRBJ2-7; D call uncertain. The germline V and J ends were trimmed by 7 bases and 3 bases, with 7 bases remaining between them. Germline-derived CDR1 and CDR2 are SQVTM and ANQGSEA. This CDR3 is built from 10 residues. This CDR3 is CSAGDYEQYF. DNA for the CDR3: TGCAGCGCCGGAGACTACGAGCAGTACTTC.

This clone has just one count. In DNA, the CDR3 is TGTGCCAGCAGTGAGGCTAGCGGGGGGTCGGGGACCCAGTACTTC. Its translation: CASSEASGGSGTQYF. The V and J genes are TRBV2 and TRBJ2-5; 11 bases match TRBD2. Germline CDR1 SNHLY, CDR2 FYNNEI. The CDR3 loop spans 15 amino acids. Trimming at V came to 3 bases and at J to 7 bases, leaving 7 bases not matched to a gene.

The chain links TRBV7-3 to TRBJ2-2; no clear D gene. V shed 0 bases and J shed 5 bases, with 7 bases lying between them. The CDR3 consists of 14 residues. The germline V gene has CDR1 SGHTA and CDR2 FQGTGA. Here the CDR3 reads CASSLTGLTGELFF. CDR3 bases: TGTGCCAGCAGCTTAACAGGTTTGACCGGGGAGCTGTTTTTT.

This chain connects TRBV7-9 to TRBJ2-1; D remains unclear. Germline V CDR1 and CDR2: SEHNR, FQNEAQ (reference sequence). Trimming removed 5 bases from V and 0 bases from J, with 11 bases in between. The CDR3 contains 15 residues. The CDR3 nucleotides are TGTGCCAGCAGCGCCCAGGTTAGCTCCTACAATGAGCAGTTCTTC. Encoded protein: CASSAQVSSYNEQFF.

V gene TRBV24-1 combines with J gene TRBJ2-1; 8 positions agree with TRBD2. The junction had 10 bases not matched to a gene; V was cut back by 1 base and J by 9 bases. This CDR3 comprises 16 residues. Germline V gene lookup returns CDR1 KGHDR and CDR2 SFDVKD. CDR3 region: CATSDFGGGRLVEQFF. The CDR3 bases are TGTGCCACCAGTGATTTTGGCGGGGGGAGGTTGGTTGAGCAGTTCTTC.

The DNA for the CDR3 is TGCGCCAGCAGCCGTGGCGAGGGGGCTAATGGCTACACCTTC. It encodes CASSRGEGANGYTF. This chain connects TRBV4-1 to TRBJ1-2, with 7 positions matching TRBD1. Germline V gives CDR1 MGHRA, CDR2 YSYEKL. Trimming took 4 bases from V and 6 from J; bases not matched to a gene: 8. CDR3 length: 14 residues.

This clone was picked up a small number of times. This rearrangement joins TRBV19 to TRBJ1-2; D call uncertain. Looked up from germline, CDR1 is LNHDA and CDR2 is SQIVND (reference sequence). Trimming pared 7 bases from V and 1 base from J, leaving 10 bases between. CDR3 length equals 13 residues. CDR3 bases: TGTGCCAGTACCTCAGCCGTTAACTATGGCTACACCTTC. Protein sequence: CASTSAVNYGYTF.

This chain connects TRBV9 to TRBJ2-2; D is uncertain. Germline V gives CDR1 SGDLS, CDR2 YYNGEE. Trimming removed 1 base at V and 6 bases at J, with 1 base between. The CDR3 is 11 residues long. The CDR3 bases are TGTGCCAGCAGCGTATCCGGGGAGCTGTTTTTT. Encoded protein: CASSVSGELFF.

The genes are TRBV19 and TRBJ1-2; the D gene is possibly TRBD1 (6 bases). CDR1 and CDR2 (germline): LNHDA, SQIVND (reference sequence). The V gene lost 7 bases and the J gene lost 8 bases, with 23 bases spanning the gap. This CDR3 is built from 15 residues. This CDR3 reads CASKNDGTRLRGYTF. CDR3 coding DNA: TGTGCCAGTAAAAATGACGGGACAAGGCTTCGGGGCTACACCTTC.

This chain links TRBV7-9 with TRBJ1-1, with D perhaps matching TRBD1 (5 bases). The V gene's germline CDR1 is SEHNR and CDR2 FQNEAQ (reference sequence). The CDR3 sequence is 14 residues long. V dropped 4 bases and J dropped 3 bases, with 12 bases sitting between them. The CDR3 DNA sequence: TGTGCCAGCAGCTCACGGGGCTTGTACACTGAAGCTTTCTTT. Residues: CASSSRGLYTEAFF. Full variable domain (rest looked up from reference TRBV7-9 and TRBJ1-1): DTGVSQNPRHKITKRGQNVTFRCDPISEHNRLYWYRQTLGQGPEFLTYFQNEAQLEKSRLLSDRFSAERPKGSFSTLEIQRTEQGDSAMYLCASSSRGLYTEAFFGQGTRLTVV.

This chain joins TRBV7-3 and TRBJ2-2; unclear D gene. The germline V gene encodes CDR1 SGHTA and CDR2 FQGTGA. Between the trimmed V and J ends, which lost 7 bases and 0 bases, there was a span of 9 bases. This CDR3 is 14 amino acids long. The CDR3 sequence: CASTRDTNTGELFF. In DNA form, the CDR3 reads TGTGCCAGCACCCGCGATACGAACACCGGGGAGCTGTTTTTT.

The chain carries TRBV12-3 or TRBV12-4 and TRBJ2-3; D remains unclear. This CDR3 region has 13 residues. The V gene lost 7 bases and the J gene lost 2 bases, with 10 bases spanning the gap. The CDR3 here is CASTPALTDTQYF. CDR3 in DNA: TGTGCCAGCACCCCGGCTCTCACAGATACGCAGTATTTT.

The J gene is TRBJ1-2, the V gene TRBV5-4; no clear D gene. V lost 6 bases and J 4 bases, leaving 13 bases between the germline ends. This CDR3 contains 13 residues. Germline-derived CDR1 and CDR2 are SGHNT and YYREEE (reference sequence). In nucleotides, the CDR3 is TGTGCCAGCATGGAAGGCTGGGGCTATGGCTACACCTTC. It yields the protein CASMEGWGYGYTF. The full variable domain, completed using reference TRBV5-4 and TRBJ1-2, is ETGVTQSPTHLIKTRGQQVTLRCSSQSGHNTVSWYQQALGQGPQFIFQYYREEENGRGNFPPRFSGLQFPNYSSELNVNALELDDSALYLCASMEGWGYGYTFGSGTRLTVV.

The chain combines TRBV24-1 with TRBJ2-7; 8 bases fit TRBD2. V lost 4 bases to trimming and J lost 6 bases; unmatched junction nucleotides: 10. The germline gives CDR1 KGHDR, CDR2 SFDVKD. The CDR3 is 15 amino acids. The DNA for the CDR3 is TGTGCCACCAGTGAAGGACGGGGGGGCTTGGGCGAGCAGTACTTC. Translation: CATSEGRGGLGEQYF.